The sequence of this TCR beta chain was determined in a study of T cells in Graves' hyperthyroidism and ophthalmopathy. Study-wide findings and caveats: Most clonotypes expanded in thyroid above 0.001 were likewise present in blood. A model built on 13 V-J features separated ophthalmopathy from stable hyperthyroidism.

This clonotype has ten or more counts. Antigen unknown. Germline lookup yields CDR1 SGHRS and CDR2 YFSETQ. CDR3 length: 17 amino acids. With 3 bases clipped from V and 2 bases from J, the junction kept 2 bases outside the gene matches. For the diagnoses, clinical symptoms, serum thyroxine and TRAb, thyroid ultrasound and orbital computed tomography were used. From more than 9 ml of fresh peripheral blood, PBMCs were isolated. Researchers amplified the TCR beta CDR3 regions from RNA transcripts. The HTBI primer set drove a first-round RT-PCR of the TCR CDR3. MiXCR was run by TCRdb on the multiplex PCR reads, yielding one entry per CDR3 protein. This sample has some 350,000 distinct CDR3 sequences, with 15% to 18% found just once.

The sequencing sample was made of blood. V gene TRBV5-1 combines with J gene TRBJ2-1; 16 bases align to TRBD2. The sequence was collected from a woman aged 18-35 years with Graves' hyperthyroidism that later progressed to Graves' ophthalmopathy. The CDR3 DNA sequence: TGCGCCAGCAGCTCGGGACTAGCGGGAGGGCCCTACAATGAGCAGTTCTTC. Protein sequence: CASSSGLAGGPYNEQFF.